The clone carrying this TCR beta chain appeared a single time. This sample was included in a study of blood T cell repertoires in COVID-19. The CDR3 runs 16 residues. CDR1 is SQVTM and CDR2 is ANQGSEA in the germline V gene. Trimming took off 7 bases at V and 5 bases at J, with 23 bases between the two ends. The assay was immunoSEQ multiplex PCR, and TCRdb's table has in-frame clones only and misses some. This repertoire shows about 180,000 clones, roughly 86% found once; its top ten account for less than 3.5%. Material: peripheral blood. The V and J genes are TRBV29-1 and TRBJ2-2; D is perhaps TRBD1 (6 bases). The source is a woman younger than 45 with active or convalescent COVID-19. CDR3 DNA: TGCAGCGCCCTCACTCCCGGGACAAAACTGACCGGGGAGCTGTTTTTT. Its protein product is CSALTPGTKLTGELFF.